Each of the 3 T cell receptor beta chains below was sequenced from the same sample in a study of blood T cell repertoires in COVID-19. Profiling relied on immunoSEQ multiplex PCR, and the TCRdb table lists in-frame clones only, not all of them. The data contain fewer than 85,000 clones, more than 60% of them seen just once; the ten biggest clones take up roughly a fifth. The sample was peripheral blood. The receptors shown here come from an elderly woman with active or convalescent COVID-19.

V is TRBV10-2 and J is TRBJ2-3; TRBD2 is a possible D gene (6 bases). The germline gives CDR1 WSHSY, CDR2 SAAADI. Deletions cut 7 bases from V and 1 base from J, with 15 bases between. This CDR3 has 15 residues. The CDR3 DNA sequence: TGCGCCAGCAACCCAACTAGCTCGGGCACAGATACGCAGTATTTT. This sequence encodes CASNPTSSGTDTQYF.

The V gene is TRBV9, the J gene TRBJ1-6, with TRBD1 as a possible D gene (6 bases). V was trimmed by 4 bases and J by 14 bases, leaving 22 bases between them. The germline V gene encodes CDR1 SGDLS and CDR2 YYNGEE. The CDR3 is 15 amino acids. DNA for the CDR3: TGTGCCAGCAGCTCCCGGGAGGCAGGGGCCCCGGCCCTCCACTTT. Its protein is CASSSREAGAPALHF. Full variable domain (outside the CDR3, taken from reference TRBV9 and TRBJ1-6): DSGVTQTPKHLITATGQRVTLRCSPRSGDLSVYWYQQSLDQGLQFLIQYYNGEERAKGNILERFSAQQFPDLHSELNLSSLELGDSALYFCASSSREAGAPALHFGNGTRLTVT.

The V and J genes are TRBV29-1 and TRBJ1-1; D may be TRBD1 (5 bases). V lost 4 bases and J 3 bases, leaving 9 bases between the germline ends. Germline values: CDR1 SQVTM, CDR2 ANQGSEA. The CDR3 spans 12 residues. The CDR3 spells CSVGRGDTEAFF. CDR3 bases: TGCAGCGTTGGTCGGGGGGACACTGAAGCTTTCTTT.